This T cell receptor (beta chain) appears in the sequencing data of a study of blood T cell repertoires in COVID-19. The overall study: Samples taken during acute and convalescent COVID-19 were collected in the United States, Italy and Spain. From T cells, B-cell-depleted T cells, or PBMCs came the material, which was cDNA or gDNA.

Per germline, CDR1 ENHRY and CDR2 SYGVKD. The CDR3 has 13 residues. V lost 1 base to trimming and J lost 4 bases, with 7 bases between them. In the source study's methods: Amplification from reference gene primers served as the basis for estimated nucleated cell counts. Generated by immunoSEQ multiplex PCR, the TCRdb table keeps only in-frame clones and is missing some. V, J and clone size were drawn from that table, and D and trimming were deduced from the DNA. The profile shows under 300,000 clones, roughly 88% of them singletons. This clone was seen more than once but under ten times. Sequencing was performed on peripheral blood. The sequence was collected from a woman aged 70-85 years with acute or convalescent COVID-19. The V call is TRBV10-3, the J call TRBJ1-2; a possible D gene is TRBD1 (5 bases). In DNA, the CDR3 is TGTGCCATCAGTGAGTACAGGCCCTATGGCTACACCTTC. Its protein product is CAISEYRPYGYTF.